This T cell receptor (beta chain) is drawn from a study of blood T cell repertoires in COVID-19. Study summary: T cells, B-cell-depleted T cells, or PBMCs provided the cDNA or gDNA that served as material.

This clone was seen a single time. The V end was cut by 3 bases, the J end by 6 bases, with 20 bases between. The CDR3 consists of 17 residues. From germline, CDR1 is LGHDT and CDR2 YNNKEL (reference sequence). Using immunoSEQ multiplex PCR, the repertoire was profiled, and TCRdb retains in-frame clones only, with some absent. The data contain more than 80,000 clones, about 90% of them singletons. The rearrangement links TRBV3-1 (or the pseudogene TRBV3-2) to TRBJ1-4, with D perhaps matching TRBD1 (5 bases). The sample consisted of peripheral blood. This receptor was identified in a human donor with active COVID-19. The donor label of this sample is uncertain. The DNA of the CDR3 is TGTGCCAGCAGCCAGGCAGGGTCTTTCCTAGGGGATGAAAAACTGTTTTTT. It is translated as CASSQAGSFLGDEKLFF.